This T cell receptor beta chain was found in a study of T cell repertoires in cytomegalovirus infection. Study as a whole: Signatures in public TCR beta sequences pointed to both CMV infection and matching HLA type.

Whole-study results and caveats: Clonotype analysis showed dominance of the ex vivo response by HLA-C-restricted CMV-specific TCR beta clonotypes. Individuals carrying CMV plus the relevant HLA were identified by cumulative frequency of public TCR beta families.

Trimming cost V 1 base and J 7 bases; bases outside gene matches: 7. The CDR3 extends over 15 amino acids. Looked up from germline, CDR1 is SGHTA and CDR2 is FQGNSA. TCRdb fed the reads into MiXCR, producing one record per CDR3 protein. The table shows 290,000 or so distinct CDR3 sequences, with about a tenth occurring only once. This clonotype was counted at least ten times. Its antigen remains unknown. The sample was PBMCs. The chain carries TRBV7-2 and TRBJ1-2; 9 nucleotides agree with TRBD1. This clonotype originated in a human donor in good health (CMV status not recorded). Some clones in this sample may be carry-over from other donors' samples. This CDR3 reads CASSLGDRTGAGYTF. The CDR3 DNA follows: TGTGCCAGCAGCTTAGGTGACCGGACAGGGGCTGGCTACACCTTC.